This T cell receptor beta chain was recovered during a study of cytomegalovirus exposure and HLA in healthy donors. Study observations and caveats: In a later analysis, a missense DCLRE1C variant was linked to TCR beta V- and J-gene trimming.

V shed 4 bases and J shed 8 bases, with 17 bases lying between them. CDR1 and CDR2 (germline): MNHNS, SASEGT. The CDR3 has 14 residues. Remarks on this clone: Its specificity is unknown.

PCR amplification relied on 60 Vbeta primers (plus 13 Jbeta primers). Method: immunoSEQ multiplex PCR; TCRdb's copy keeps in-frame clones and lacks some. The repertoire holds 120,000 or so clones, with around 69% as singletons. This sequence was found in a middle-aged woman in good health and CMV-seropositive. This chain uses TRBV6-1 with TRBJ1-1; D might be TRBD1 (6 bases). The sample taken for sequencing was PBMCs. The CDR3: CASSATGPQIEAFF. The CDR3 DNA sequence: TGTGCCAGCAGTGCGACAGGTCCCCAGATAGAAGCTTTCTTT.